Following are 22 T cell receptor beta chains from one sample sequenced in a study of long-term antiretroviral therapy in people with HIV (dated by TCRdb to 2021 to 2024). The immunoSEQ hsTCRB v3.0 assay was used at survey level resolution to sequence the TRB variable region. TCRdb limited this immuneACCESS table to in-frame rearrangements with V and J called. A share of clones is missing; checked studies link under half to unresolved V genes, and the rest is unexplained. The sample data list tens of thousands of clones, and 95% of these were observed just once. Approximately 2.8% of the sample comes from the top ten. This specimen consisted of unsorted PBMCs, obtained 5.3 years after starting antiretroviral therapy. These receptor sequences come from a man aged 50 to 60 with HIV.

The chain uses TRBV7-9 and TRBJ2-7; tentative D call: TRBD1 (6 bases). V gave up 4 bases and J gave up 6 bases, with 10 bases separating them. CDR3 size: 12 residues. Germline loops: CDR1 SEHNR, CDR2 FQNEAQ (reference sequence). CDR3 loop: CASSSGQLEQYF. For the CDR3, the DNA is TGTGCCAGCAGCTCCGGACAGCTCGAGCAGTACTTC.

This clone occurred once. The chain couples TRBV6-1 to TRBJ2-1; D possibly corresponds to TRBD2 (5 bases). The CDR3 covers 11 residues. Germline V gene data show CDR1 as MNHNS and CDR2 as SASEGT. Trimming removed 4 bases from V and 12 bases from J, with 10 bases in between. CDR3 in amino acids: CASSASYGQFF. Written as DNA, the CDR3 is TGTGCCAGCAGTGCTAGCTACGGGCAGTTCTTC.

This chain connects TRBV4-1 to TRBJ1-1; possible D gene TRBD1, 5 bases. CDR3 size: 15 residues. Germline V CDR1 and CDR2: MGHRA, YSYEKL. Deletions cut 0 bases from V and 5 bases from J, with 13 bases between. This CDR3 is CASSQEGTGRTEAFF. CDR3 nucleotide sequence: TGCGCCAGCAGCCAAGAAGGGACGGGGAGGACTGAAGCTTTCTTT.

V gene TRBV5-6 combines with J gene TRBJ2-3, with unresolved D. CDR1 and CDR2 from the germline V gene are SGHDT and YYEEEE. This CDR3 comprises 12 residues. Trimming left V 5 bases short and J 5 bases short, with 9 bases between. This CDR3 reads CASSSGGDTQYF. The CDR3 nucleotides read TGTGCCAGCAGTTCCGGCGGAGATACGCAGTATTTT.

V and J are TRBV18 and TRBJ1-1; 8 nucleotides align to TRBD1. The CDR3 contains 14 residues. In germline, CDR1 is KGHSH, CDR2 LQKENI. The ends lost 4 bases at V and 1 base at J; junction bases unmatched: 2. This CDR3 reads CASSRDRRNTEAFF. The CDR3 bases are TGTGCCAGCTCACGGGACAGGCGGAACACTGAAGCTTTCTTT.

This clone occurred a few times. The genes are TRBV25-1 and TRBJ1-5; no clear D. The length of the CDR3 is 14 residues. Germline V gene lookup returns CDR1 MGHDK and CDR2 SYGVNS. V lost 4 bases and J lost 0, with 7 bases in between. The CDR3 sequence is CASSGPFSNQPQHF. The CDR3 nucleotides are TGTGCCAGCAGTGGTCCATTTAGCAATCAGCCCCAGCATTTT.

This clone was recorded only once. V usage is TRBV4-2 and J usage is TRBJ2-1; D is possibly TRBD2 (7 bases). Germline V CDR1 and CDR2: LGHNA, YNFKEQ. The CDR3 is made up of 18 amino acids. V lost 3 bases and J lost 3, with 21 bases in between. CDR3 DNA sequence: TGTGCCAGCAGCCATACAAGTTGGGGGAGGGGGGACTACAATGAGCAGTTCTTC. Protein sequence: CASSHTSWGRGDYNEQFF.

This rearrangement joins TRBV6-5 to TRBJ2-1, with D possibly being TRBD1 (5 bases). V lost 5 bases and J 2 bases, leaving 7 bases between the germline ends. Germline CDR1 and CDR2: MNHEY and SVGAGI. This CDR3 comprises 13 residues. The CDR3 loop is CASSDRPYNEQFF. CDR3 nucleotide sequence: TGTGCCAGCAGTGACAGACCCTACAATGAGCAGTTCTTC.

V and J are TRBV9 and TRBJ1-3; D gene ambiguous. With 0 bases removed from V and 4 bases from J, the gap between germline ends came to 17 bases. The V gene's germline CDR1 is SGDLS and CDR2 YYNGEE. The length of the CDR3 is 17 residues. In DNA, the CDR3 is TGTGCCAGCAGCGTAGCAAGGGTAGCCTTGAAAGGAAACACCATATATTTT. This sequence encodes CASSVARVALKGNTIYF.

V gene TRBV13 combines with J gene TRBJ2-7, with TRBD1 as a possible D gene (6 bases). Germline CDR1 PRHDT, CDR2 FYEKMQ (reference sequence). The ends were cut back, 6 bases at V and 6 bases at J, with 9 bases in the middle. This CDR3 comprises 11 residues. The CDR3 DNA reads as TGTGCCAGCAGACTCAGGGGCGAGCAGTACTTC. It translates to CASRLRGEQYF.

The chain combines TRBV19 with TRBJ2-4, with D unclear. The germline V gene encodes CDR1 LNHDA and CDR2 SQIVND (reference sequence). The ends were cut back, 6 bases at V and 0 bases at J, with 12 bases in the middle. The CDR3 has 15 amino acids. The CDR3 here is CASRREAVAKNIQYF. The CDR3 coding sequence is TGTGCCAGTAGGCGAGAGGCGGTAGCCAAAAACATTCAGTACTTC.

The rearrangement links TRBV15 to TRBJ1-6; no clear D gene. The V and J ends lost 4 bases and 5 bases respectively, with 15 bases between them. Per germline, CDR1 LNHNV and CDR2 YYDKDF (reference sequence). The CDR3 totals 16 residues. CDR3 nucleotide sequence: TGTGCCACCAGCACTGAAATTGGGATAGATAATTCACCCCTCCACTTT. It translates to CATSTEIGIDNSPLHF.

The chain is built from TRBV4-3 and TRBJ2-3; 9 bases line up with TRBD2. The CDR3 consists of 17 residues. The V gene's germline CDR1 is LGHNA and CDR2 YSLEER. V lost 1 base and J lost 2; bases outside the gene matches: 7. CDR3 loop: CASSQVTSGVTTDTQYF. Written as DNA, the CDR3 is TGCGCCAGCAGCCAAGTGACTAGCGGCGTAACCACAGATACGCAGTATTTT.

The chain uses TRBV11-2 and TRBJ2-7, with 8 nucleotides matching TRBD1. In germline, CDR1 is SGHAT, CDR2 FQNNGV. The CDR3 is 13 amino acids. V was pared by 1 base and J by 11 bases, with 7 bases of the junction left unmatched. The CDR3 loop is CASSLGRQGKEYF. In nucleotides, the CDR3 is TGTGCCAGCAGCTTAGGTCGACAGGGGAAGGAGTACTTC.

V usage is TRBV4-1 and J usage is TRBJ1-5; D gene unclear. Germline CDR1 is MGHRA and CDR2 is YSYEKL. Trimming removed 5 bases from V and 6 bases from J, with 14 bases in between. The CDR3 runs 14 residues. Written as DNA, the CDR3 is TGCGCCAGCAGCAGATACTTGCGGGCTCAGCCCCAGCATTTT. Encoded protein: CASSRYLRAQPQHF.

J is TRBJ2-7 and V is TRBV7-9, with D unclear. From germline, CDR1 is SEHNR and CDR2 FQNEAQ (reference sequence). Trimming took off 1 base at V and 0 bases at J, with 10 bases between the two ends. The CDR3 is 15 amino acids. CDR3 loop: CASSLDTASSYEQYF. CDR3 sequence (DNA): TGTGCCAGCAGCTTAGATACTGCTAGCTCCTACGAGCAGTACTTC.

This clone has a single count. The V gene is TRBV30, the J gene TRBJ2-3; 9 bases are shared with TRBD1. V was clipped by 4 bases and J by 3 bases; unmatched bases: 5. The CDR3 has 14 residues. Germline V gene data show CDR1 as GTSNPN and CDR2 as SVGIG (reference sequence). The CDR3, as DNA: TGTGCCTGGAACCCCGGGACAGGGACAGATACGCAGTATTTT. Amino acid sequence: CAWNPGTGTDTQYF.

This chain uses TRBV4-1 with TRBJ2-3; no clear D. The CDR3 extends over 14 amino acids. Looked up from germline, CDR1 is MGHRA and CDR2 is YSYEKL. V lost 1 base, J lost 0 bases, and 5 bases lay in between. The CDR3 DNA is TGCGCCAGCAGCCAAGTAGGGAGCACAGATACGCAGTATTTT. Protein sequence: CASSQVGSTDTQYF.

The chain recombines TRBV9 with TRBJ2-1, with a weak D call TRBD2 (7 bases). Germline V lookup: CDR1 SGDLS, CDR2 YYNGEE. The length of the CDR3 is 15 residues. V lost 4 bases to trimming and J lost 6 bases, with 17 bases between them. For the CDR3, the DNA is TGTGCCAGCAGCCCCCTGGGAGGGGGGACCAATGAGCAGTTCTTC. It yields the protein CASSPLGGGTNEQFF.

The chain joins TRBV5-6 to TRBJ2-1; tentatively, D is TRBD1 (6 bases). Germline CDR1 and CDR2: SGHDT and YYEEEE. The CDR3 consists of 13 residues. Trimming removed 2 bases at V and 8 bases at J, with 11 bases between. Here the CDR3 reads CASSFGTPDEQFF. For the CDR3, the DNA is TGTGCCAGCAGCTTTGGGACACCCGATGAGCAGTTCTTC.

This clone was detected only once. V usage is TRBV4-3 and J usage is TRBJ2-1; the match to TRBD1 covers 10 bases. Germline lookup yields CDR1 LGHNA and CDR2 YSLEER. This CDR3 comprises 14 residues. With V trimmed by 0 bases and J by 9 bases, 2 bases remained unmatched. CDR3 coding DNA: TGCGCCAGCAGCCAAGACGGGACAGGGGTTGAGCAGTTCTTC. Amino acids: CASSQDGTGVEQFF.

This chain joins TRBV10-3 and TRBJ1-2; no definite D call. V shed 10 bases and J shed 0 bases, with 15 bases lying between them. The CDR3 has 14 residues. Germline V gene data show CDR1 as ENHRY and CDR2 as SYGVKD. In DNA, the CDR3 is TGTGCCACCCGTCCGGCCGGCACTAACTATGGCTACACCTTC. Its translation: CATRPAGTNYGYTF.